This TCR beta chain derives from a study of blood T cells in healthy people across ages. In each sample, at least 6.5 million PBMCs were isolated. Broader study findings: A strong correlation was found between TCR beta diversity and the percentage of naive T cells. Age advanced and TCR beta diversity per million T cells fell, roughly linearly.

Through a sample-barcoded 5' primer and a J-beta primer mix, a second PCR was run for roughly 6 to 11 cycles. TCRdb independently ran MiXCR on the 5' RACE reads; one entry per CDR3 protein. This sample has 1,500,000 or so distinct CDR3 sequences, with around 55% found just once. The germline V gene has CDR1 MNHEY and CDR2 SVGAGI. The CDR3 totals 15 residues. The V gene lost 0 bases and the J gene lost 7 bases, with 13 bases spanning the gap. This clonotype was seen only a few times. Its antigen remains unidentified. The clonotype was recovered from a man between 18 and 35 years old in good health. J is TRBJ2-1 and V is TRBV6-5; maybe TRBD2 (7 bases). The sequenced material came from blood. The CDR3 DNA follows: TGTGCCAGCAGTTACTCGGGGGGGCCTGGGAATGAGCAGTTCTTC. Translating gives CASSYSGGPGNEQFF.